This TCR beta chain was found in a study of vaccination and CD4 T cells after COVID-19. For the study at large: Cells were stimulated with overlapping spike peptide pools from SARS-CoV-2, HCoV-NL63, HCoV-OC43 and HCoV-229E. General study findings and limits: The median SARS-CoV-2-reactive clonotype number increased from around 21 to 38, without statistical significance.

The treatment is: roughly 10-day PBMC culture with coronavirus spike peptide pools or control peptides (ViraFEST assay). This CDR3 contains 16 residues. From germline, CDR1 is SGHTA and CDR2 FQGNSA. V was pared by 3 bases and J by 6 bases, with 10 bases of the junction left unmatched. Oncomine TCR Beta short-read sequencing was applied to DNA from cultured CD4+ T cells. MiXCR, applied by TCRdb to the PCR reads, yields one record per CDR3 protein. The table includes some 10,000 distinct CDR3 sequences, about 23% detected once. As for this clonotype: Its target is unknown.

The material sequenced was CD4+ T cells from blood, cultured in vitro, taken before SARS-CoV-2 vaccination. The chain combines TRBV7-2 with TRBJ2-2; TRBD2 agrees at 7 bases. This TCR was recovered from a human donor who received a COVID-19 vaccine. The CDR3 DNA reads TGTGCCAGCAGCTTGGGAGGAAGCGGGGTCGCCGGGGAGCTGTTTTTT. This encodes CASSLGGSGVAGELFF.